Listed below are T cell receptor beta chains from one sample, sequenced in a study of T cells after somatic rescue of genetic block. The repertoire was sequenced with immunoSEQ multiplex PCR; TCRdb's copy has only in-frame clones and lacks some. This sample has approximately 88,000 clones, with 85% to 90% found just once. Sequences were obtained from peripheral blood mononuclear cells (PBMCs). The receptors come from a woman between 18 and 30 years old. Both conserved end residues are part of each CDR3. Fields, in order: J gene, V gene, clone size, D gene, CDR3 DNA, CDR3 protein. The D gene is left open where the match is weak. Clone size is stated in some rows and not others, as once, few, many or a class when expanded.

>TRBJ2-1|TRBV7-9|-|-
TGTGCCAGCAAGGTAGGGGGCTCCTACAATGAGCAGTTCTTC
CASKVGGSYNEQFF
>TRBJ2-7|TRBV5-1|-|TRBD2
TGCGCCAGCAGCTTGGTCCTAGCGGGAGATCGGTACTTC
CASSLVLAGDRYF
>TRBJ2-1|TRBV5-4|-|-
TGTGCCAGCAGGAAAAGTCAGGGAGGTTCTACTTACAATGAGCAGTTCTTC
CASRKSQGGSTYNEQFF
>TRBJ2-7|TRBV7-2|-|TRBD2
TGTGCCAGCAGCTTCACTGGGACTAGCGGGCACTACGAGCAGTACTTC
CASSFTGTSGHYEQYF
>TRBJ2-7|TRBV28|-|TRBD2
TGTGCCAGCAGTGTAGCGGGAGGGTTATACGAGCAGTACTTC
CASSVAGGLYEQYF
>TRBJ2-6|TRBV14|-|-
TGTGCCAGCAGCCAAGACAGCAACGTCCTGACTTTC
CASSQDSNVLTF
>TRBJ2-7|TRBV5-1|-|TRBD2
TGCGCCAGCAGCTTGCTGGCGGGAGTGGAGGAGCAGTACTTC
CASSLLAGVEEQYF
>TRBJ2-7|TRBV4-1|-|TRBD2
TGCGCCAGCAGCATTCGACTAGCGGGTTCCTACGAGCAGTACTTC
CASSIRLAGSYEQYF
>TRBJ1-5|TRBV18|-|-
TGTGCCAGCTCCCCTCCGGGGGGCACGAATCAGCCCCAGCATTTT
CASSPPGGTNQPQHF
>TRBJ1-1|TRBV29-1|-|TRBD1
TGCAGCGTCCACAGGGGGAACACTGAAGCTTTCTTT
CSVHRGNTEAFF
>TRBJ2-3|TRBV7-2|-|-
TGTGCCAGCAGCTTAAATGGGGTCCCGCCAGATACGCAGTATTTT
CASSLNGVPPDTQYF
>TRBJ2-1|TRBV9|-|-
TGTGCCAGCACCAGGACGGGAGTGAATGAGCAGTTCTTC
CASTRTGVNEQFF
>TRBJ1-2|TRBV7-2|-|-
TGTGCCAGCAGCTTCCGGGACGGAGCTAACTATGGCTACACCTTC
CASSFRDGANYGYTF
>TRBJ2-3|TRBV5-1|once|TRBD2
TGCGCCAGCTGCTCTAGCGGGTTCAGCACAGATACGCAGTATTTT
CASCSSGFSTDTQYF
>TRBJ2-1|TRBV6-5|-|-
TGTGCCAGCAGTTCCGGGTCTTGGCCGGCGAGCAATGAGCAGTTCTTC
CASSSGSWPASNEQFF
>TRBJ1-2|TRBV7-2|-|-
TGTGCCAGCAGCTTAGTCGACAGAACGCATGATGGCTACACCTTC
CASSLVDRTHDGYTF
>TRBJ2-2|TRBV19|-|-
TGTGCCAGTAGTGAGCCGGGACGGCCAAAAGGGGAGCTGTTTTTT
CASSEPGRPKGELFF
>TRBJ2-6|TRBV10-3|few|-
TGTGCCATCAGTGAGTCGGGGACTGGGGCCAACGTCCTGACTTTC
CAISESGTGANVLTF
>TRBJ1-5|TRBV7-2|-|-
TGTGCCAGCAGCTTATGGTCGAATCAGCCCCAGCATTTT
CASSLWSNQPQHF
>TRBJ1-2|TRBV6-1|-|TRBD1
TGTGCCAGCAGTGATCGACAGGGAGGGAACTATGGCTACACCTTC
CASSDRQGGNYGYTF
>TRBJ1-2|TRBV7-8|-|-
TGTGCCAGCAGCTCTACTCCTCCCGGGACACCCAACTATGGCTACACCTTC
CASSSTPPGTPNYGYTF
>TRBJ2-7|TRBV19|-|-
TGTGCCAGTAGTAGCGGGGTACCCTACGAGCAGTACTTC
CASSSGVPYEQYF
>TRBJ1-1|TRBV21-1|-|-
TGTGCCAGCAGCAAGGGGGGGAAAGGCAACACTGAAGCTTTCTTT
CASSKGGKGNTEAFF
>TRBJ2-1|TRBV10-1|-|TRBD1
TGCGCCAGCAGTGGCCTGGGACAGGGATACAATGAGCAGTTCTTC
CASSGLGQGYNEQFF
>TRBJ2-1|TRBV2|-|-
TGTGCCAGCAGTGAAATCGCGGGCCCACACAATGAGCAGTTCTTC
CASSEIAGPHNEQFF
>TRBJ1-6|TRBV9|-|-
TGTGCCAGCACAAATGGGGGTGGCAATTCACCCCTCCACTTT
CASTNGGGNSPLHF
>TRBJ2-1|TRBV6-4|medium-sized|TRBD2
TGTGCCAGCAGTGACGGGACTAGCGGGAATGAGCAGTTCTTC
CASSDGTSGNEQFF